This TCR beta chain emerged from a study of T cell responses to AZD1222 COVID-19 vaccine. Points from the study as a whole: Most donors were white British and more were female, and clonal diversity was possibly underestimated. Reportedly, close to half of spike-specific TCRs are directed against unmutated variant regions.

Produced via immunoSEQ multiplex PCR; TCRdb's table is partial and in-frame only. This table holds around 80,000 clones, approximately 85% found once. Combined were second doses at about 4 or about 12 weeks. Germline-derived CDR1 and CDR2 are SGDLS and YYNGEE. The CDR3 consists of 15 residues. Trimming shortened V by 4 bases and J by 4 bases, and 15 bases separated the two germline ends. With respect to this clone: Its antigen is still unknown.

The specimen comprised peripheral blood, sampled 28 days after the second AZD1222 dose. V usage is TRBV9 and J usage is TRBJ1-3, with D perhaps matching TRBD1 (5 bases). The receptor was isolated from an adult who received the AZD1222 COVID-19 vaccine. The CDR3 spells CASSHPNRIGNTIYF. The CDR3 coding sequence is TGTGCCAGCAGCCACCCCAACAGGATCGGAAACACCATATATTTT.